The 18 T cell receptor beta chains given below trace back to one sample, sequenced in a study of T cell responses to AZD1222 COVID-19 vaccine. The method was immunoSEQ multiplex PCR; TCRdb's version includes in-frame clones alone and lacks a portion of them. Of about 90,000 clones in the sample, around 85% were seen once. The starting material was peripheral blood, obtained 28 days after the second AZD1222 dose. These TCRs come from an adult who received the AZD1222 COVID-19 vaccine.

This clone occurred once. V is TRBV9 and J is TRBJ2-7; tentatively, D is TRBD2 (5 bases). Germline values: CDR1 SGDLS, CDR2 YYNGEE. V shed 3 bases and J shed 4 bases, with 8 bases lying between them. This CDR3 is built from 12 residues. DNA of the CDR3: TGTGCCAGCAGCGCTGGGGAGTACGAGCAGTACTTC. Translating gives CASSAGEYEQYF.

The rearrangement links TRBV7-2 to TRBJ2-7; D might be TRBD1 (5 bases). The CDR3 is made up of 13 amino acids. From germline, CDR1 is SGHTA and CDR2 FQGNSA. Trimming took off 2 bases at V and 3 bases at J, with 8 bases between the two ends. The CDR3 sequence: CASSLSGLYEQYF. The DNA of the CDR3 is TGTGCCAGCAGCTTATCAGGGCTCTACGAGCAGTACTTC. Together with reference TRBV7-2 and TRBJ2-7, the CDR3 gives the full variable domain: GAGVSQSPSNKVTEKGKDVELRCDPISGHTALYWYRQSLGQGLEFLIYFQGNSAPDKSGLPSDRFSAERTGGSVSTLTIQRTQQEDSAVYLCASSLSGLYEQYFGPGTRLTVT.

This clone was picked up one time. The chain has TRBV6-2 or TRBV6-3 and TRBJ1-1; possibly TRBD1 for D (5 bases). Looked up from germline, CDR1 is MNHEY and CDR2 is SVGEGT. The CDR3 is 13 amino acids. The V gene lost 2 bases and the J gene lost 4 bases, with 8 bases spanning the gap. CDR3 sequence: CASSYIGATEAFF. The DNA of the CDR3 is TGTGCCAGCAGTTACATAGGGGCCACTGAAGCTTTCTTT.

The CDR3 loop reads CASSVISQPTTEAFF. CDR3 in DNA: TGTGCCAGCAGCGTAATTTCCCAGCCCACCACTGAAGCTTTCTTT. The V call is TRBV9, the J call TRBJ1-1; the D is unclear. Germline CDR1 reads SGDLS; CDR2 reads YYNGEE. The germline V and J ends were trimmed by 1 base and 4 bases, with 14 bases remaining between them. CDR3 length equals 15 residues. The complete variable domain, with remaining parts taken from reference TRBV9 and TRBJ1-1, reads DSGVTQTPKHLITATGQRVTLRCSPRSGDLSVYWYQQSLDQGLQFLIQYYNGEERAKGNILERFSAQQFPDLHSELNLSSLELGDSALYFCASSVISQPTTEAFFGQGTRLTVV.

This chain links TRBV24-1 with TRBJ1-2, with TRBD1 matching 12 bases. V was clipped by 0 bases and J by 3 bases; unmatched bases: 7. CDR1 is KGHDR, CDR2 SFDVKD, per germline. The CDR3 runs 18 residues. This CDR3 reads CATSDLRDRGQIDYGYTF. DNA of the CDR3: TGTGCCACCAGTGATTTGCGGGACAGGGGGCAAATCGACTATGGCTACACCTTC.

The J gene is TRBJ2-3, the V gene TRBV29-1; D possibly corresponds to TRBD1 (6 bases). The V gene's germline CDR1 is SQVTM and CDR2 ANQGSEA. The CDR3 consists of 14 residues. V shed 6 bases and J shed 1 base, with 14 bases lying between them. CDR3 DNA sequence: TGCAGCGTCCGCAGGGGTGGTGGCACAGATACGCAGTATTTT. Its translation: CSVRRGGGTDTQYF.

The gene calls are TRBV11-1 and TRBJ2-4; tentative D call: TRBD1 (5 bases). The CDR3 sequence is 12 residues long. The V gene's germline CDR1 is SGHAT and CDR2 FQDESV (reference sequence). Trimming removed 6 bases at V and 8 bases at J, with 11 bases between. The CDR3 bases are TGTGCCAGCAGTCAGGGTCGGGACATTCAGTACTTC. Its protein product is CASSQGRDIQYF.

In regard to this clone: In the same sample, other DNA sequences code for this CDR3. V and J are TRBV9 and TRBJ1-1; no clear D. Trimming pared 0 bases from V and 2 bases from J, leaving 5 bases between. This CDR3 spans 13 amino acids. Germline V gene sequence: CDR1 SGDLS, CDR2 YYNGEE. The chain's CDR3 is CASSVALNTEAFF. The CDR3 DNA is TGTGCCAGCAGCGTAGCCTTAAACACTGAAGCTTTCTTT.

The DNA of the CDR3 is TGTGCCAGCAGCCAAGATTTCCGCCTAGTTTCCTACAATGAGCAGTTCTTC. Its protein is CASSQDFRLVSYNEQFF. The chain employs TRBV3-1 (or the pseudogene TRBV3-2) and TRBJ2-1; D gene unclear. V lost 0 bases and J 1 base, leaving 13 bases between the germline ends. The germline V gene has CDR1 LGHDT and CDR2 YNNKEL (reference sequence). CDR3 length: 17 residues.

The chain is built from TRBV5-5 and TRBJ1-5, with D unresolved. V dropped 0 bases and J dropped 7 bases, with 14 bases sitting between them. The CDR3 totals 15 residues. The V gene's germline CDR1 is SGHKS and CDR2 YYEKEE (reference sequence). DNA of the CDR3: TGTGCCAGCAGCTTGGCTATCTGGGGAATACAGCCCCAGCATTTT. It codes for CASSLAIWGIQPQHF.

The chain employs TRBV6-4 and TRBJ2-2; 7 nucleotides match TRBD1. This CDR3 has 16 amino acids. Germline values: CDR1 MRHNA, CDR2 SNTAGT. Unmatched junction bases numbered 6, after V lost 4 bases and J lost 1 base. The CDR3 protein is CASSAQTGLNTGELFF. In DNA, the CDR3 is TGTGCCAGCAGTGCCCAGACAGGGCTGAACACCGGGGAGCTGTTTTTT.

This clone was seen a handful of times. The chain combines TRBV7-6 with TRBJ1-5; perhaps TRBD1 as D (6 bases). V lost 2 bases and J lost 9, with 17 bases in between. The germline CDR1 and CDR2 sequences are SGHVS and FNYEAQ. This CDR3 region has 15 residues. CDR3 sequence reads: CASSLCGQPRRPQHF. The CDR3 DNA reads TGTGCCAGCAGCTTATGCGGACAGCCTCGACGGCCCCAGCATTTT. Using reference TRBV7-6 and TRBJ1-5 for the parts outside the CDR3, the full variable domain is GAGVSQSPRYKVTKRGQDVALRCDPISGHVSLYWYRQALGQGPEFLTYFNYEAQQDKSGLPNDRFSAERPEGSISTLTIQRTEQRDSAMYRCASSLCGQPRRPQHFGDGTRLSIL.

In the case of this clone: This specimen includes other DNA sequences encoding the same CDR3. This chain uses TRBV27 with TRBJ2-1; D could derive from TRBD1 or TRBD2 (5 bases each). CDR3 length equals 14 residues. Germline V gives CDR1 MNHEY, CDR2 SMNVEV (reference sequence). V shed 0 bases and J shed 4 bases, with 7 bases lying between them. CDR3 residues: CASSLSGRYNEQFF. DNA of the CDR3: TGTGCCAGCAGTTTATCGGGACGGTACAATGAGCAGTTCTTC.

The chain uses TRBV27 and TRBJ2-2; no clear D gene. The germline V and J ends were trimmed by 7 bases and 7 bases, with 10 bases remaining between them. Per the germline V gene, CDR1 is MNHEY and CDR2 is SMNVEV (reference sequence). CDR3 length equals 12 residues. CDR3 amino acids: CASKKSVGELFF. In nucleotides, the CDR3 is TGTGCCAGCAAGAAGAGTGTCGGGGAGCTGTTTTTT.

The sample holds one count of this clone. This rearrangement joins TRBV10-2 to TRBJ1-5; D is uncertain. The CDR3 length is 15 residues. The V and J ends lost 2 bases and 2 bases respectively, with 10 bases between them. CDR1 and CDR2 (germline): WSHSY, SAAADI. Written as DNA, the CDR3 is TGCGCCAGCAGTGAGGGGGTGGTTGGCAATCAGCCCCAGCATTTT. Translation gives CASSEGVVGNQPQHF.

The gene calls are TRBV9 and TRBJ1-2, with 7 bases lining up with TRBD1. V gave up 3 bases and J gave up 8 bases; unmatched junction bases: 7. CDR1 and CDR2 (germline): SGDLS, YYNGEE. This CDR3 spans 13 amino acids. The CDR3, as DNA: TGTGCCAGCAGCGGCACAGGGGTTTGGGGCTACACCTTC. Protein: CASSGTGVWGYTF.

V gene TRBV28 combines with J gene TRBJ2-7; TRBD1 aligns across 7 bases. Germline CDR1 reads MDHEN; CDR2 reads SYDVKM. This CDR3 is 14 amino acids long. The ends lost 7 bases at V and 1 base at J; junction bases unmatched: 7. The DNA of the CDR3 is TGTGCCAGCACCCCTCTGGACAGGTCCTACGAGCAGTACTTC. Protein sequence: CASTPLDRSYEQYF.

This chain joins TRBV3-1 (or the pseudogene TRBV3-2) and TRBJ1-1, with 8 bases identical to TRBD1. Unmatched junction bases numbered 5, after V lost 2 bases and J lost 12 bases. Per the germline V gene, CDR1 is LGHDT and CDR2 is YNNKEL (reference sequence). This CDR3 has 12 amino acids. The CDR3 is CASSQLDRGTFF. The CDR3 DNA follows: TGTGCCAGCAGCCAACTTGACAGGGGAACTTTCTTT.